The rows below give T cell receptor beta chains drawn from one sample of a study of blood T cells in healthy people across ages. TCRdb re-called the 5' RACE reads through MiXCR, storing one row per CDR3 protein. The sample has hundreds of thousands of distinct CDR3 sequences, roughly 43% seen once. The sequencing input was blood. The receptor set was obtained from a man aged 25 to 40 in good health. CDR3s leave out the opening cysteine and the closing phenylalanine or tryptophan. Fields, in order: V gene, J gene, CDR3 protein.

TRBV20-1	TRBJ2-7	SARGQAEYEQY
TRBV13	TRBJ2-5	ASSLGGADQETQY
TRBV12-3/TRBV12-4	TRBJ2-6	ASSWDSSGANVLT
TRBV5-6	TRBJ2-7	TSSADRGDEQY
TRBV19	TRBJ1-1	ASSISWETDTEAF
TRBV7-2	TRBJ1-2	ASSQGPEVFNYGYT
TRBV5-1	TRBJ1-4	ASSSTRRSEKLF
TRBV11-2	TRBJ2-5	ASSPVWGQETQY
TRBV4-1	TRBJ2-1	ASSQDQIYNEQF
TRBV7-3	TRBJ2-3	ASSLNAESTDTQY
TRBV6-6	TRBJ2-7	ASSYSGQSSEQY
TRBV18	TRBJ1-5	ASSPSARGINQPQH
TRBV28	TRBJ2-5	ASSLWAGAQETQY
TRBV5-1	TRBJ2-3	ASSLDRAGRTDTQY
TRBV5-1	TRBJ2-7	ASSLAPGNYEQY
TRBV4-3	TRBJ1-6	ASSQDIAWGDSYNSPLH
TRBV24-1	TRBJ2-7	ATSDGGTYKQY
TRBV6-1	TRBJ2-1	ASTQSGGIGNEQF
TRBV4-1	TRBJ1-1	ASSQVQSNTEAF
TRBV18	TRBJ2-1	ASLGLQPNEQF
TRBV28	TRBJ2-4	ASTAQETLAKNIQY
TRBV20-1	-	SARQGGDTYEQY
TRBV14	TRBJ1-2	ASSRDLQGDGYT
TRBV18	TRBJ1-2	ASSPAGDNYGYT
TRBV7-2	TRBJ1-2	ASSLERQTYGYT
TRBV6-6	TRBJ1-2	ASSKDRDGYT
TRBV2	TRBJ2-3	ASSGGRLGDTQY
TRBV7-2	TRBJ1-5	ASSRTPGQGNQPQH
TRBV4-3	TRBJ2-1	ASSQDVPGATSEQF
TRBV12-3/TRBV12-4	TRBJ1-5	ASSGGYNQPQH
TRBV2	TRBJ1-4	ASKRGEKLF
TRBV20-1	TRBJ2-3	STSGGEGDTQY
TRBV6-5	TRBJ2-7	ASSYSPTGVGEQY
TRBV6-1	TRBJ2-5	ASSGSSLNEQY
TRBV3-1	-	ASSQDSGGAGTQY
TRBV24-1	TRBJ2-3	ATSDPGRGRGTDTQY
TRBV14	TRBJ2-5	ASSQYLNRLGENNEQY
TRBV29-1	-	SSLLGTPSSYNEQY
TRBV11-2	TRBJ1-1	ASSSGTLPLYTEAF
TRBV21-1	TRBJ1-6	ASSKGIGSDINSPLH
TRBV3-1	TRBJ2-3	ATQGQTTDTQY